The 19 T cell receptor beta chains below all came from one sample that was sequenced in a study of T cell responses to AZD1222 COVID-19 vaccine. The protocol was immunoSEQ multiplex PCR, while the TCRdb copy is restricted to in-frame clones and leaves out a portion. The data show 130,000 to 150,000 clones, around 90% seen once. This specimen consisted of peripheral blood, obtained on day 0 of AZD1222 vaccination. The receptors come from an adult in good health.

The rearrangement uses TRBV19 and TRBJ1-1, with D perhaps TRBD1 (5 bases). The CDR3 is 16 residues long. Trimming took off 4 bases at V and 1 base at J, with 16 bases between the two ends. From germline, CDR1 is LNHDA and CDR2 SQIVND (reference sequence). The CDR3 sequence is CASSTELGGANTEAFF. CDR3 in DNA: TGTGCCAGTAGTACTGAATTGGGCGGGGCGAACACTGAAGCTTTCTTT.

The chain employs TRBV4-1 and TRBJ2-7, with 10 nucleotides matching TRBD2. The ends lost 4 bases at V and 6 bases at J; junction bases unmatched: 6. The CDR3 totals 14 residues. CDR1 MGHRA and CDR2 YSYEKL come from the germline V gene. CDR3 residues: CASSRLAGVGEQYF. Here the CDR3 DNA reads TGCGCCAGCAGCCGGCTAGCGGGAGTGGGCGAGCAGTACTTC.

The V call is TRBV5-1, the J call TRBJ2-3; D may be TRBD2 (6 bases). In germline, CDR1 is SGHRS, CDR2 YFSETQ. V lost 4 bases and J lost 2, with 14 bases in between. The CDR3 is 15 residues long. CDR3 DNA: TGCGCCAGCAGCCCGGAGGGGAGTGACACAGATACGCAGTATTTT. Protein: CASSPEGSDTDTQYF.

The chain links TRBV19 to TRBJ2-1; 7 nucleotides line up with TRBD2. Germline V lookup: CDR1 LNHDA, CDR2 SQIVND (reference sequence). The CDR3 sequence is 14 residues long. V lost 3 bases to trimming and J lost 5 bases; unmatched junction nucleotides: 4. CDR3 bases: TGTGCCAGTAGTATCACGGGACTACACAATGAGCAGTTCTTC. Amino acids: CASSITGLHNEQFF.

The chain uses TRBV30 and TRBJ1-1; the D gene is possibly TRBD1 (5 bases). The V end lost 7 bases, the J end lost 8 bases, and 14 bases lay between the germline ends. This CDR3 is built from 11 residues. Germline CDR1 reads GTSNPN; CDR2 reads SVGIG (reference sequence). In nucleotides, the CDR3 is TGTGCCTTAGGGGACTTCTACGAAGCTTTCTTT. The encoded protein is CALGDFYEAFF.

The chain joins TRBV5-1 to TRBJ1-5; 10 nucleotides agree with TRBD1. The germline gives CDR1 SGHRS, CDR2 YFSETQ. This CDR3 spans 15 amino acids. J gave up 5 bases and V 5 bases, and 7 bases lay outside the gene matches. The CDR3 DNA reads as TGCGCCAGCAGTCCCGGGACAGGGGTGGATCAGCCCCAGCATTTT. Its protein is CASSPGTGVDQPQHF.

The chain joins TRBV18 to TRBJ2-5; TRBD1 might be the D (5 bases). Trimming took off 2 bases at V and 0 bases at J, with 13 bases between the two ends. The CDR3 extends over 16 amino acids. Germline-derived CDR1 and CDR2 are KGHSH and LQKENI. The CDR3 bases are TGTGCCAGCTCACCAGTGGCAGGGCAGTACCAAGAGACCCAGTACTTC. Protein sequence: CASSPVAGQYQETQYF.

The table lists this clone with a count of one. The chain carries TRBV24-1 and TRBJ1-2, with TRBD1 matching 7 bases. Germline values: CDR1 KGHDR, CDR2 SFDVKD. The CDR3 contains 14 residues. Germline trimming cut 4 bases from V and 7 bases from J; bases unmatched to any gene: 8. The CDR3 protein is CATSETGLASGYTF. The CDR3 DNA reads TGTGCCACCAGTGAGACAGGGCTGGCTTCTGGCTACACCTTC.

The V gene is TRBV4-1, the J gene TRBJ1-1; 10 bases fit TRBD1. V gave up 0 bases and J gave up 5 bases; unmatched junction bases: 15. CDR1 and CDR2 from the germline V gene are MGHRA and YSYEKL. The CDR3 has 19 amino acids. The CDR3 nucleotides are TGCGCCAGCAGCCAAGAACGGGACAGGGGCGGGGGGTGGAAAACTGAAGCTTTCTTT. This translates into CASSQERDRGGGWKTEAFF.

The V and J genes are TRBV5-1 and TRBJ1-4; the D gene is possibly TRBD1 (5 bases). V was shortened by 9 bases and J by 2 bases, with 23 bases between the two germline ends. CDR3 size: 17 residues. CDR1 and CDR2 (germline): SGHRS, YFSETQ. CDR3 sequence (DNA): TGCGCCATCGCAAGTAAGGGGTTGAGATCCACTAATGAAAAACTGTTTTTT. Translation: CAIASKGLRSTNEKLFF.

There are a few counts of this clone. V usage is TRBV5-4 and J usage is TRBJ2-2, with D perhaps matching TRBD1 (6 bases). Per germline, CDR1 SGHNT and CDR2 YYREEE (reference sequence). The CDR3 contains 14 residues. The chain's CDR3 is CATNRDKNTGELFF. CDR3 DNA sequence: TGTGCTACAAACCGGGACAAGAACACCGGGGAGCTGTTTTTT.

CDR3: CATSDPGLAGGWFF. As DNA, the CDR3 is TGTGCCACCAGTGACCCCGGACTAGCGGGAGGATGGTTCTTC. The chain carries TRBV24-1 and TRBJ2-1; TRBD2 aligns across 14 bases. The CDR3 is made up of 14 amino acids. Unmatched junction bases numbered 7, after V lost 4 bases and J lost 15 bases. CDR1 and CDR2 (germline): KGHDR, SFDVKD.

The CDR3 DNA reads as TGTGCCAGCAGTCCCCGGGCCCGCAATGAGCAGTTCTTC. It translates to CASSPRARNEQFF. The rearrangement uses TRBV28 and TRBJ2-1; D unclear. V was shortened by 5 bases and J by 6 bases, with 11 bases between the two germline ends. Looked up from germline, CDR1 is MDHEN and CDR2 is SYDVKM. CDR3 length: 13 amino acids.

The chain has TRBV28 and TRBJ2-5, with 8 bases aligning to TRBD2. The V gene's germline CDR1 is MDHEN and CDR2 SYDVKM. The CDR3 has 15 amino acids. The V segment lost 6 bases and the J segment 3 bases; nucleotides outside the gene matches: 9. The CDR3 spells CASSPPSGSKETQYF. CDR3 sequence (DNA): TGTGCCAGCAGCCCCCCGAGCGGGAGTAAAGAGACCCAGTACTTC.

This rearrangement joins TRBV29-1 to TRBJ2-2; the D is unclear. The CDR3 runs 13 residues. In germline, CDR1 is SQVTM, CDR2 ANQGSEA. V lost 2 bases to trimming and J lost 2 bases, with 6 bases between them. The CDR3 DNA reads as TGCAGCGTTGAAAAAGGAAACACCGGGGAGCTGTTTTTT. It specifies CSVEKGNTGELFF.

The V call is TRBV5-6, the J call TRBJ2-1; 16 bases line up with TRBD2. The V and J ends lost 3 bases and 9 bases, in that order; junction bases with no gene match: 3. Germline-derived CDR1 and CDR2 are SGHDT and YYEEEE. The CDR3 length is 15 residues. CDR3: CASSWGTSGRGEQFF. CDR3 bases: TGTGCCAGCAGCTGGGGGACTAGCGGGAGGGGTGAGCAGTTCTTC.

The chain combines TRBV18 with TRBJ2-7, with 8 nucleotides matching TRBD2. Germline assignment: CDR1 KGHSH and CDR2 LQKENI. The V and J ends lost 3 bases and 6 bases, in that order; junction bases with no gene match: 10. The CDR3 is 15 amino acids. The CDR3, as DNA: TGTGCCAGCTCACCTGGAGCGGGAGCGACCCCCGAGCAGTACTTC. Translation: CASSPGAGATPEQYF. The full variable domain, with the rest looked up from reference TRBV18 and TRBJ2-7, is NAGVMQNPRHLVRRRGQEARLRCSPMKGHSHVYWYRQLPEEGLKFMVYLQKENIIDESGMPKERFSAEFPKEGPSILRIQQVVRGDSAAYFCASSPGAGATPEQYFGPGTRLTVT.

V usage is TRBV6-1 and J usage is TRBJ2-3; tentative D call: TRBD1 (6 bases). V lost 3 bases and J 5 bases, leaving 12 bases between the germline ends. The CDR3 consists of 14 residues. Looked up from germline, CDR1 is MNHNS and CDR2 is SASEGT. The CDR3 region has the DNA TGTGCCAGCAGTGAGGGGGCCGGGATAGATACGCAGTATTTT. It yields the protein CASSEGAGIDTQYF.

This sequence joins TRBV19 and TRBJ1-5; no reliable D call. The V end was cut by 7 bases, the J end by 0 bases, with 10 bases between. From germline, CDR1 is LNHDA and CDR2 SQIVND (reference sequence). This CDR3 region has 14 residues. The CDR3 nucleotides read TGTGCCAGTACCCCGGAAGCTAGCAATCAGCCCCAGCATTTT. Its protein is CASTPEASNQPQHF.